This T cell receptor (beta chain) was sequenced in a study of blood T cell repertoires in COVID-19. The protocol was immunoSEQ multiplex PCR, while the TCRdb copy is restricted to in-frame clones and leaves out a portion. The table lists roughly 330,000 clones, approximately 89% of them singletons, with under 6% in the top ten. Recovery among Cohort 3 donors was established by two negative PCRs, clearance, or symptom resolution. Germline V gene lookup returns CDR1 KGHSH and CDR2 LQKENI. Trimming at V came to 6 bases and at J to 4 bases, leaving 4 bases not matched to a gene. This CDR3 contains 14 residues.

The sequenced sample consisted of PBMCs or T cells enriched from blood (not recorded which). The V call is TRBV18, the J call TRBJ2-3; the match to TRBD1 covers 10 bases. This TCR was recovered from a young man who had recovered from COVID-19. The CDR3 nucleotides are TGTGCCAGCTCGCGGACAGGGGGGCCAGATACGCAGTATTTT. It is translated as CASSRTGGPDTQYF.